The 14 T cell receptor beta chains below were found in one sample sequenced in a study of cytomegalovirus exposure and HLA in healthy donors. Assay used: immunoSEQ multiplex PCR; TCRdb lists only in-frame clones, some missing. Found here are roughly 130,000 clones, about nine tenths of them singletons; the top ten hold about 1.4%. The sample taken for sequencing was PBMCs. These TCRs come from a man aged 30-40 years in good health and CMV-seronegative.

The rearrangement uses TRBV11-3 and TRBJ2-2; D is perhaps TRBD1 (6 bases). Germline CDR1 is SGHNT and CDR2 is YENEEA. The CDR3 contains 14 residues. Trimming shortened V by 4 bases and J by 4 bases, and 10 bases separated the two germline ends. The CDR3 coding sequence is TGTGCCAGCAGCTCTGGACAGTCCACCGGGGAGCTGTTTTTT. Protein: CASSSGQSTGELFF. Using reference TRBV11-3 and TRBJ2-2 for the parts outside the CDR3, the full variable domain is EAGVVQSPRYKIIEKKQPVAFWCNPISGHNTLYWYLQNLGQGPELLIRYENEEAVDDSQLPKDRFSAERLKGVDSTLKIQPAELGDSAVYLCASSSGQSTGELFFGEGSRLTVL.

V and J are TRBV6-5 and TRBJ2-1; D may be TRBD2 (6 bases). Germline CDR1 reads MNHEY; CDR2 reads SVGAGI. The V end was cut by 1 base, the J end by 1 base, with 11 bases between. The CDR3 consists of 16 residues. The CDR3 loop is CASSYFAGTSYNEQFF. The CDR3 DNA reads TGTGCCAGCAGTTACTTCGCGGGAACATCCTACAATGAGCAGTTCTTC.

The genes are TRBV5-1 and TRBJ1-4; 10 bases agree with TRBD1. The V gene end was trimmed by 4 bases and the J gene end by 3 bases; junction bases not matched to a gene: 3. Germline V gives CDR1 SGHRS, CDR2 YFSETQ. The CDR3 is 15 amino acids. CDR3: CASSDGQGANEKLFF. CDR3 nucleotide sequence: TGCGCCAGCAGCGACGGACAGGGGGCTAATGAAAAACTGTTTTTT.

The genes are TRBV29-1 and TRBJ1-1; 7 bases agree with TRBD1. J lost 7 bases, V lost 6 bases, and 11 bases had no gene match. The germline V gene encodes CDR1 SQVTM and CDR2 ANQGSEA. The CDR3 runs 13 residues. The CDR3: CSVKEGARIEAFF. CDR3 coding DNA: TGCAGCGTCAAGGAGGGGGCGCGGATTGAAGCTTTCTTT.

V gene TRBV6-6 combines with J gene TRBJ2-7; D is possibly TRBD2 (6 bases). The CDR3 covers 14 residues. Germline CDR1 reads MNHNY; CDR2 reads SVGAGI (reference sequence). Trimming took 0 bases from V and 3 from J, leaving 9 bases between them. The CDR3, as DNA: TGTGCCAGCAGTTACTCCGGCGGGAACTACGAGCAGTACTTC. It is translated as CASSYSGGNYEQYF.

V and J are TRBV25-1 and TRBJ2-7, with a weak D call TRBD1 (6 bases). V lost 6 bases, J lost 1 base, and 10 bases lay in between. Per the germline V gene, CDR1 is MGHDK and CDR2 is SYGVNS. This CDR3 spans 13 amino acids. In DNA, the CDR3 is TGTGCCAGCAGGGACAGTTTATCCTACGAGCAGTACTTC. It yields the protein CASRDSLSYEQYF.

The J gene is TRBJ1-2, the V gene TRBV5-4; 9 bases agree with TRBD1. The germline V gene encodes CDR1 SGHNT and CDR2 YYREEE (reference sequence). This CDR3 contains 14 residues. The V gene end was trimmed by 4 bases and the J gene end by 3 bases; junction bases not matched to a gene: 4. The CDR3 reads CASSAGQGDYGYTF. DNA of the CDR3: TGTGCCAGCAGCGCGGGACAGGGCGACTATGGCTACACCTTC.

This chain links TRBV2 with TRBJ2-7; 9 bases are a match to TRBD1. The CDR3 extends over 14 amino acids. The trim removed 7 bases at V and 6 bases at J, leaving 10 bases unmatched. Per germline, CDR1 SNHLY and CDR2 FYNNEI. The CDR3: CASTLRGQGSEQYF. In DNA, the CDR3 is TGTGCCAGCACCTTACGGGGACAGGGTTCCGAGCAGTACTTC.

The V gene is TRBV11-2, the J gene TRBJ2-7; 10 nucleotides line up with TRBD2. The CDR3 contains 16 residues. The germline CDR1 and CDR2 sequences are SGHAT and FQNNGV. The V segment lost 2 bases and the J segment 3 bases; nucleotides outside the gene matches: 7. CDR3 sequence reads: CASSLHAGTSDYEQYF. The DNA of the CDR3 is TGTGCCAGCAGCTTACATGCCGGGACTAGCGACTACGAGCAGTACTTC. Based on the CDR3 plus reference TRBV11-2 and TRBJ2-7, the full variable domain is EAGVAQSPRYKIIEKRQSVAFWCNPISGHATLYWYQQILGQGPKLLIQFQNNGVVDDSQLPKDRFSAERLKGVDSTLKIQPAKLEDSAVYLCASSLHAGTSDYEQYFGPGTRLTVT.

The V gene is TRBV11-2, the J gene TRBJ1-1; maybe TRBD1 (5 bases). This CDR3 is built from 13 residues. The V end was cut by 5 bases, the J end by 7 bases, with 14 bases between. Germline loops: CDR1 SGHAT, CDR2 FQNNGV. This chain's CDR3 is CASSPNPRDEAFF. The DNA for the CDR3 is TGTGCCAGCAGCCCTAATCCCAGGGATGAAGCTTTCTTT.

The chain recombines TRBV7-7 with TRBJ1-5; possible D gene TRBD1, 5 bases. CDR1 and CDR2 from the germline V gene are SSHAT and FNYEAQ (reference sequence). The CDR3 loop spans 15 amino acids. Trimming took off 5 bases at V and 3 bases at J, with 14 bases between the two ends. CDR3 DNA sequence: TGTGCCAGCAGCCTGGGGGGAGGGATCAATCAGCCCCAGCATTTT. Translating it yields CASSLGGGINQPQHF.

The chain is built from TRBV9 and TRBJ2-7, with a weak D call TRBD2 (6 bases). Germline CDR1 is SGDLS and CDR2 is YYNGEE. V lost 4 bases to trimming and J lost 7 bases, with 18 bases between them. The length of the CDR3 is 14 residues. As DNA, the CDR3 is TGTGCCAGCAGCATTCTTTCGGAGGGAAGAGAGCAGTACTTC. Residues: CASSILSEGREQYF.

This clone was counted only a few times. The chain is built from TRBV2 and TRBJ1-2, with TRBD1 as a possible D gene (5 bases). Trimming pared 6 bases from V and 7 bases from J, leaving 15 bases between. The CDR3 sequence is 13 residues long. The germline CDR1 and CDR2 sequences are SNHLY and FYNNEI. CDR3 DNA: TGTGCCAGCAGCTCAGGGTATCCGAGTGGCTACACCTTC. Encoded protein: CASSSGYPSGYTF.

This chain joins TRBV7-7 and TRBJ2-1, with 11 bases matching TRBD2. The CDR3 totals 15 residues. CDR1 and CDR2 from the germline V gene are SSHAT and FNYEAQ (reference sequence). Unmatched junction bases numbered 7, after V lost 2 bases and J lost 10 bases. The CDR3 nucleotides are TGTGCCAGCAGCTTAAGTAGCGGGAGGGCCGGAGAGCAGTTCTTC. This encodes CASSLSSGRAGEQFF.